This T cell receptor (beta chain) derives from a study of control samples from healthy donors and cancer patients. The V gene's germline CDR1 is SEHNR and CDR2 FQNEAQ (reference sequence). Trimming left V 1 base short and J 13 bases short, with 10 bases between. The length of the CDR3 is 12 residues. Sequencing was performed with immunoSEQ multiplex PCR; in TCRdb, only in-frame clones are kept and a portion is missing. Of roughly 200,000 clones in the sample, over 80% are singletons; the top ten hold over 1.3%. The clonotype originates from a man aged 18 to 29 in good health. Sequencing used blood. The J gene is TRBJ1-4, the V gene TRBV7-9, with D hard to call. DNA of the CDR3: TGTGCCAGCAGCTTAGGGGCGACGGGACTGTTTTTT. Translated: CASSLGATGLFF.